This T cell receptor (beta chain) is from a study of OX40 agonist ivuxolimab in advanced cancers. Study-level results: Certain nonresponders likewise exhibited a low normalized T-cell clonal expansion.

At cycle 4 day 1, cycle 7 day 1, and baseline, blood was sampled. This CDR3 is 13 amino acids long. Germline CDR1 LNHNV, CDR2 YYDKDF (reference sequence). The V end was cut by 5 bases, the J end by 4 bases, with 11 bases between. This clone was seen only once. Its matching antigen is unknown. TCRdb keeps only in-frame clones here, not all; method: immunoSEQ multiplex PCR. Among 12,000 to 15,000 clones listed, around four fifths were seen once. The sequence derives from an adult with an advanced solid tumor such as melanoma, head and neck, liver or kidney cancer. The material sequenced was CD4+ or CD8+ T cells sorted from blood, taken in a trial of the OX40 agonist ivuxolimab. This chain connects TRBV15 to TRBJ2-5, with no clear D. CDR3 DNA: TGTGCCACCAGCTCCTCATGGAGAGAGACCCAGTACTTC. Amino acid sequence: CATSSSWRETQYF.